Each of the 30 T cell receptor beta chains below was sequenced from the same sample in a study of blood T cell repertoires in COVID-19. Clones were sequenced by immunoSEQ multiplex PCR, and TCRdb holds only the in-frame ones, with some missing. The sample yields more than 150,000 clones, about 80% seen once. The sequenced sample was peripheral blood. The receptor source for this set is a human donor in a cohort sampled during active COVID-19.

The J gene is TRBJ2-1, the V gene TRBV10-3; TRBD1 agrees at 9 bases. Looked up from germline, CDR1 is ENHRY and CDR2 is SYGVKD. The CDR3 runs to 14 residues. The trim removed 6 bases at V and 1 base at J, leaving 1 base unmatched. The CDR3 bases are TGTGCCATCAGAGGACAGGGGTCCTACAATGAGCAGTTCTTC. This translates into CAIRGQGSYNEQFF.

This chain joins TRBV19 and TRBJ2-1, with TRBD2 identical over 8 bases. The CDR3 is made up of 18 amino acids. Germline V gene sequence: CDR1 LNHDA, CDR2 SQIVND (reference sequence). The trim removed 6 bases at V and 4 bases at J, leaving 17 bases unmatched. The CDR3 region is CASSMDAGGSASYNEQFF. CDR3 sequence (DNA): TGTGCCAGTAGCATGGACGCGGGGGGATCCGCCTCTTACAATGAGCAGTTCTTC.

CDR3 protein: CASRSGTGSTDTQYF. CDR3 DNA: TGTGCCAGCAGGTCCGGGACAGGGTCCACAGATACGCAGTATTTT. The V and J genes are TRBV5-6 and TRBJ2-3; TRBD1 matches at 9 bases. Germline CDR1 SGHDT, CDR2 YYEEEE. The CDR3 runs 15 residues. Trimming at V came to 5 bases and at J to 2 bases, leaving 6 bases not matched to a gene. The variable domain in full, completed from reference TRBV5-6 and TRBJ2-3, reads DAGVTQSPTHLIKTRGQQVTLRCSPKSGHDTVSWYQQALGQGPQFIFQYYEEEERQRGNFPDRFSGHQFPNYSSELNVNALLLGDSALYLCASRSGTGSTDTQYFGPGTRLTVL.

CDR3 loop: CASSLVLTSTDTQYF. CDR3 nucleotide sequence: TGCGCCAGCAGCTTGGTACTGACTAGCACAGATACGCAGTATTTT. V usage is TRBV5-1 and J usage is TRBJ2-3; D call uncertain. CDR1 SGHRS and CDR2 YFSETQ come from the germline V gene. There are 15 residues in the CDR3. V lost 0 bases and J 0 bases, leaving 8 bases between the germline ends.

This chain links TRBV6-4 with TRBJ1-4, with a possible D match to TRBD1 (5 bases). Trimming cost V 5 bases and J 7 bases, with 20 bases left between them. The CDR3 is 16 amino acids. Germline CDR1 MRHNA, CDR2 SNTAGT. CDR3 in amino acids: CASSRKRKGTPEKLFF. Written as DNA, the CDR3 is TGTGCCAGCAGTCGAAAAAGGAAAGGGACTCCTGAAAAACTGTTTTTT.

The V call is TRBV9, the J call TRBJ2-1; D is ambiguous. The V end was cut by 2 bases, the J end by 7 bases, with 10 bases between. The germline CDR1 and CDR2 sequences are SGDLS and YYNGEE. The CDR3 length is 13 residues. The CDR3 DNA reads TGTGCCAGCAGCGTCGACTTACTGAATGAGCAGTTCTTC. Translation: CASSVDLLNEQFF. Using reference TRBV9 and TRBJ2-1 for the parts outside the CDR3, the full variable domain is DSGVTQTPKHLITATGQRVTLRCSPRSGDLSVYWYQQSLDQGLQFLIQYYNGEERAKGNILERFSAQQFPDLHSELNLSSLELGDSALYFCASSVDLLNEQFFGPGTRLTVL.

This clone appeared a single time. The chain uses TRBV5-1 and TRBJ2-7; TRBD2 aligns across 8 bases. CDR3 length: 16 amino acids. Germline-derived CDR1 and CDR2 are SGHRS and YFSETQ. The trim removed 0 bases at V and 6 bases at J, leaving 11 bases unmatched. CDR3 in DNA: TGCGCCAGCAGCTTGGAAGCGGGGGTCAAGGTGGCCGAGCAGTACTTC. This gives the protein CASSLEAGVKVAEQYF.

The gene calls are TRBV7-3 and TRBJ1-5; tentative D call: TRBD1 (5 bases). The germline V and J ends were trimmed by 3 bases and 3 bases, with 18 bases remaining between them. CDR3 length equals 17 residues. Germline lookup yields CDR1 SGHTA and CDR2 FQGTGA. For the CDR3, the DNA is TGTGCCAGCAGCTTCCCCAGTCGGGGCGGGAACAATCAGCCCCAGCATTTT. Protein sequence: CASSFPSRGGNNQPQHF.

This rearrangement joins TRBV4-1 to TRBJ2-1; 9 bases are shared with TRBD1. Germline assignment: CDR1 MGHRA and CDR2 YSYEKL. With 6 bases clipped from V and 10 bases from J, the junction kept 13 bases outside the gene matches. CDR3 length: 15 residues. CDR3 coding DNA: TGCGCCAGCAGACGAACCGGGACAGGGAGGAGAGAGCAGTTCTTC. Its translation: CASRRTGTGRREQFF.

This sequence joins TRBV6-6 and TRBJ1-5, with 8 bases identical to TRBD1. The CDR3 totals 14 residues. With 2 bases clipped from V and 4 bases from J, the junction kept 1 base outside the gene matches. Germline-derived CDR1 and CDR2 are MNHNY and SVGAGI (reference sequence). Here the CDR3 DNA reads TGTGCCAGCAGTTACCGGACAGGGAATCAGCCCCAGCATTTT. Translating gives CASSYRTGNQPQHF.

This sequence joins TRBV11-2 and TRBJ1-1; possibly TRBD1 for D (6 bases). The V gene's germline CDR1 is SGHAT and CDR2 FQNNGV. CDR3 length: 15 amino acids. Trimming cost V 5 bases and J 2 bases, with 15 bases left between them. This CDR3 is CASSPLQGGNTEAFF. Here the CDR3 DNA reads TGTGCCAGCAGCCCATTACAGGGCGGAAACACTGAAGCTTTCTTT.

The chain combines TRBV15 with TRBJ1-5; maybe TRBD1 (6 bases). Trimming took 6 bases from V and 4 from J, leaving 10 bases between them. This CDR3 is 13 amino acids long. Germline assignment: CDR1 LNHNV and CDR2 YYDKDF (reference sequence). DNA of the CDR3: TGTGCCACCAGTATGGACAGAAATCAGCCCCAGCATTTT. This gives the protein CATSMDRNQPQHF.

CDR3 residues: CASSVYGGQKETQYF. The CDR3 DNA reads TGTGCCAGCAGCGTATACGGGGGGCAAAAAGAGACCCAGTACTTC. V usage is TRBV9 and J usage is TRBJ2-5; tentatively, D is TRBD2 (7 bases). Trimming shortened V by 1 base and J by 3 bases, and 13 bases separated the two germline ends. The CDR3 covers 15 residues. CDR1 SGDLS and CDR2 YYNGEE come from the germline V gene.

The chain links TRBV3-1 (or the pseudogene TRBV3-2) to TRBJ1-1; unclear D gene. Germline V gene lookup returns CDR1 LGHDT and CDR2 YNNKEL (reference sequence). V shed 8 bases and J shed 5 bases, with 15 bases lying between them. The CDR3 covers 13 residues. The CDR3 protein is CASRPGYETEAFF. The CDR3 coding sequence is TGTGCCAGCCGACCGGGGTATGAAACTGAAGCTTTCTTT.

V is TRBV6-4 and J is TRBJ1-1, with a tentative D call TRBD1 (6 bases). Germline lookup yields CDR1 MRHNA and CDR2 SNTAGT. The CDR3 totals 13 residues. Trimming removed 6 bases at V and 0 bases at J, with 8 bases between. This CDR3 reads CASRRTVNTEAFF. CDR3 DNA: TGTGCCAGCAGGAGGACAGTGAACACTGAAGCTTTCTTT.

V gene TRBV9 combines with J gene TRBJ2-3; 9 bases line up with TRBD2. There are 18 residues in the CDR3. J was trimmed by 1 base and V by 4 bases; bases with no gene match: 13. Per germline, CDR1 SGDLS and CDR2 YYNGEE. CDR3 amino acids: CASSTSRRASGGTDTQYF. In nucleotides, the CDR3 is TGTGCCAGCAGCACCTCACGCAGAGCTAGCGGGGGCACAGATACGCAGTATTTT.

V gene TRBV27 combines with J gene TRBJ1-1, with TRBD1 matching 11 bases. Germline V gene lookup returns CDR1 MNHEY and CDR2 SMNVEV (reference sequence). V trimming: 5 bases; J trimming: 5 bases; junction bases outside the gene matches: 7. This CDR3 has 15 amino acids. CDR3 sequence (DNA): TGTGCCAGCAGTGTACCGGGACAGGGGGAAACTGAAGCTTTCTTT. Its translation is CASSVPGQGETEAFF.

The rearrangement joins TRBV2 to TRBJ2-7, with 7 nucleotides matching TRBD1. The CDR3 runs to 15 residues. Germline CDR1 SNHLY, CDR2 FYNNEI. The trim removed 1 base at V and 3 bases at J, leaving 6 bases unmatched. Written as DNA, the CDR3 is TGTGCCAGCAGTGAAGGGGGACAGACTCACTACGAGCAGTACTTC. It encodes CASSEGGQTHYEQYF.

This chain connects TRBV3-1 (or the pseudogene TRBV3-2) to TRBJ2-7; TRBD2 matches 11 bases. V trimming: 3 bases; J trimming: 1 base; junction bases outside the gene matches: 5. Germline loops: CDR1 LGHDT, CDR2 YNNKEL (reference sequence). The CDR3 spans 16 residues. For the CDR3, the DNA is TGTGCCAGCAGCCACTTAGGGACTAGCGGATCCTACGAGCAGTACTTC. The encoded protein is CASSHLGTSGSYEQYF.

V and J are TRBV9 and TRBJ2-2; 7 nucleotides match TRBD1. Germline CDR1 SGDLS, CDR2 YYNGEE. CDR3 length equals 15 residues. J lost 2 bases, V lost 5 bases, and 6 bases had no gene match. CDR3 protein: CASSAGTVNTGELFF. The CDR3 region has the DNA TGTGCCAGCAGTGCCGGGACAGTAAACACCGGGGAGCTGTTTTTT.

The chain combines TRBV27 with TRBJ2-3; possibly TRBD1 for D (6 bases). The CDR3 consists of 13 residues. The V end lost 2 bases, the J end lost 4 bases, and 7 bases lay between the germline ends. Germline CDR1 is MNHEY and CDR2 is SMNVEV (reference sequence). The CDR3 nucleotides are TGTGCCAGCAGTTTACAGGGGCCAGATACGCAGTATTTT. Protein sequence: CASSLQGPDTQYF.

The chain couples TRBV19 to TRBJ1-5; possible D gene TRBD1, 6 bases. The germline V gene has CDR1 LNHDA and CDR2 SQIVND (reference sequence). V shed 5 bases and J shed 1 base, with 9 bases lying between them. CDR3 length: 14 amino acids. The DNA for the CDR3 is TGTGCCAGTAGTCCCCAGGGGAGCAATCAGCCCCAGCATTTT. It encodes CASSPQGSNQPQHF. The full variable domain, completed using reference TRBV19 and TRBJ1-5, is DGGITQSPKYLFRKEGQNVTLSCEQNLNHDAMYWYRQDPGQGLRLIYYSQIVNDFQKGDIAEGYSVSREKKESFPLTVTSAQKNPTAFYLCASSPQGSNQPQHFGDGTRLSIL.

The chain uses TRBV27 and TRBJ1-2; TRBD1 is a possible D gene (6 bases). V lost 3 bases and J 8 bases, leaving 13 bases between the germline ends. This CDR3 has 13 residues. Germline V CDR1 and CDR2: MNHEY, SMNVEV (reference sequence). CDR3 sequence reads: CASSFGGGGGYTF. CDR3 coding DNA: TGTGCCAGCAGTTTCGGGGGGGGCGGCGGCTACACCTTC.

This chain connects TRBV27 to TRBJ2-1, with 9 bases that match TRBD2. The junction had 7 bases not matched to a gene; V was cut back by 4 bases and J by 6 bases. The CDR3 consists of 15 residues. Per germline, CDR1 MNHEY and CDR2 SMNVEV (reference sequence). CDR3 sequence (DNA): TGTGCCAGCAGTTGGATTGGCGGGGGGGCCAATGAGCAGTTCTTC. This codes for CASSWIGGGANEQFF.

This chain links TRBV19 with TRBJ1-5; no reliable D call. Germline CDR1 LNHDA, CDR2 SQIVND (reference sequence). Deletions cut 6 bases from V and 2 bases from J, with 20 bases between. The CDR3 loop spans 17 amino acids. CDR3 amino acids: CASSLDWGAEGNQPQHF. CDR3 DNA: TGTGCCAGTAGCCTGGATTGGGGAGCGGAGGGCAATCAGCCCCAGCATTTT.

The V call is TRBV5-1, the J call TRBJ2-2, with 12 bases lining up with TRBD1. CDR1 and CDR2 (germline): SGHRS, YFSETQ. This CDR3 has 16 residues. V was clipped by 4 bases and J by 5 bases; unmatched bases: 6. This CDR3 reads CASSDRDRGRTGELFF. CDR3 bases: TGCGCCAGCAGCGACCGGGACAGGGGGCGTACCGGGGAGCTGTTTTTT.

The V call is TRBV15, the J call TRBJ2-1; 12 bases fit TRBD1. Germline V gene data show CDR1 as LNHNV and CDR2 as YYDKDF (reference sequence). The CDR3 length is 18 residues. V lost 0 bases and J lost 9; bases outside the gene matches: 12. The chain's CDR3 is CATSRDRGQGAILSEQFF. The CDR3 nucleotides read TGTGCCACCAGCAGAGATCGGGGACAGGGGGCGATCCTTAGTGAGCAGTTCTTC.

The chain combines TRBV19 with TRBJ2-1; the D is unclear. The germline V gene encodes CDR1 LNHDA and CDR2 SQIVND (reference sequence). Between the trimmed V and J ends, which lost 7 bases and 15 bases, there was a span of 16 bases. The CDR3 covers 11 residues. CDR3 residues: CASTGGSSWFF. The DNA for the CDR3 is TGTGCCAGTACCGGCGGATCGAGTTGGTTCTTC. Using reference TRBV19 and TRBJ2-1 for the parts outside the CDR3, the full variable domain is DGGITQSPKYLFRKEGQNVTLSCEQNLNHDAMYWYRQDPGQGLRLIYYSQIVNDFQKGDIAEGYSVSREKKESFPLTVTSAQKNPTAFYLCASTGGSSWFFGPGTRLTVL.

This chain connects TRBV7-9 to TRBJ1-4; D is unresolved. V gave up 0 bases and J gave up 5 bases, with 10 bases separating them. CDR1 and CDR2 (germline): SEHNR, FQNEAQ (reference sequence). The CDR3 consists of 15 residues. CDR3 DNA sequence: TGTGCCAGCAGCTTAGCCAGCGGGGAGAATGAAAAACTGTTTTTT. As protein: CASSLASGENEKLFF.

V and J are TRBV6-5 and TRBJ2-5, with TRBD1 matching over 10 bases. V shed 8 bases and J 1 base; nucleotides not matched to a gene: 4. This CDR3 is 14 amino acids long. The germline V gene has CDR1 MNHEY and CDR2 SVGAGI. CDR3 coding DNA: TGTGCCAGCGGGCGGGACAGGGGCCAAGAGACCCAGTACTTC. Encoded protein: CASGRDRGQETQYF.